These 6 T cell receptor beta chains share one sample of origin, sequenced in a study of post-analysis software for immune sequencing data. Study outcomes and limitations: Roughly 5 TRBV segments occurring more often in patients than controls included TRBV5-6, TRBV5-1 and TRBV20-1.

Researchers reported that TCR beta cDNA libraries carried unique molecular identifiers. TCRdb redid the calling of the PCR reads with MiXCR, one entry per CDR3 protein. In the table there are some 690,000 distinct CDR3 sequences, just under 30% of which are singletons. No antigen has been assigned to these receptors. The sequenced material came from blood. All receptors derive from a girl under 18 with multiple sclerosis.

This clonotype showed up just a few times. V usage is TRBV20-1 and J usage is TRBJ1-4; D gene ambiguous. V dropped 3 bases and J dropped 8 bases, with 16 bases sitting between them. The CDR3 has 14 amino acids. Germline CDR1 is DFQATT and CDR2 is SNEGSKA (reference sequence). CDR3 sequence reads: CSASMMGIKEKLFF. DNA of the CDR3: TGCAGTGCTAGCATGATGGGGATCAAGGAAAAACTGTTTTTT.

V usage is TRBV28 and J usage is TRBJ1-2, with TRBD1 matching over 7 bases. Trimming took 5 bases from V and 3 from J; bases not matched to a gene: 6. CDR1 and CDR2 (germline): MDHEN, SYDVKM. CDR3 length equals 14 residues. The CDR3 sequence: CASSPRGQDYGYTF. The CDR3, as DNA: TGTGCCAGCAGTCCAAGAGGACAGGACTATGGCTACACCTTC.

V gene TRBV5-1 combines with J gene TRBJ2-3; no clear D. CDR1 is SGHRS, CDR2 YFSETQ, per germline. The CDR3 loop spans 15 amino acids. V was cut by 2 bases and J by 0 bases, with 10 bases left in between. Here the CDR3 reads CASSFLGRSTDTQYF. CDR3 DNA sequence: TGCGCCAGCAGCTTTCTGGGCAGGAGCACAGATACGCAGTATTTT.

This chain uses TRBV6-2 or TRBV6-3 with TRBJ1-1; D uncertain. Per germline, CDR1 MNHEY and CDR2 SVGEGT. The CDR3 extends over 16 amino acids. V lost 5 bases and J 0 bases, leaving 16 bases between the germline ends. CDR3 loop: CASSTLWAEMNTEAFF. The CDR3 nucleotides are TGTGCCAGCAGTACCCTCTGGGCAGAGATGAACACTGAAGCTTTCTTT.

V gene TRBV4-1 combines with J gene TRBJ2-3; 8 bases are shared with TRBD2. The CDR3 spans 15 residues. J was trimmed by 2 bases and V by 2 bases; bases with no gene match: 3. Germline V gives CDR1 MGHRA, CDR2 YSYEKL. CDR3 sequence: CASSQQLADTDTQYF. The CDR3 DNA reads TGCGCCAGCAGCCAACAACTAGCGGACACAGATACGCAGTATTTT.

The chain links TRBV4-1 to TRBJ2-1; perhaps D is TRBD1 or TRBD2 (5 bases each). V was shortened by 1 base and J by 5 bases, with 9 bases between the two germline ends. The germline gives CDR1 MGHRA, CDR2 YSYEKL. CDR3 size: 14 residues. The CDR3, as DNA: TGCGCCAGCAGCCAAGGCCAGGGAGACAATGAGCAGTTCTTC. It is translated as CASSQGQGDNEQFF.